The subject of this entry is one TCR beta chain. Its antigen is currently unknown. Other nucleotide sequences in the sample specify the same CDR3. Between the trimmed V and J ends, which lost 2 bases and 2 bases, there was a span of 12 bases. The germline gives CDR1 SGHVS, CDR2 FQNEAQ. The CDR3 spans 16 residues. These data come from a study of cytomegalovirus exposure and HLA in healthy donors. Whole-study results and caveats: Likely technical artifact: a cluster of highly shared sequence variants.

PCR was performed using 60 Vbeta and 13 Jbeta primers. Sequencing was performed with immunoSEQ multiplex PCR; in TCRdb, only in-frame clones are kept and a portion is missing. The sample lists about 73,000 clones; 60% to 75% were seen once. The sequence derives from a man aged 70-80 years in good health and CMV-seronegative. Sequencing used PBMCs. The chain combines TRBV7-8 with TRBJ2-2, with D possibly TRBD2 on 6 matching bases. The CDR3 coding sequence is TGTGCCAGCAGCTTAACTGGGGGGTCTAACACCGGGGAGCTGTTTTTT. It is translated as CASSLTGGSNTGELFF. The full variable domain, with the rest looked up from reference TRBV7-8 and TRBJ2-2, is GAGVSQSPRYKVAKRGQDVALRCDPISGHVSLFWYQQALGQGPEFLTYFQNEAQLDKSGLPSDRFFAERPEGSVSTLKIQRTQQEDSAVYLCASSLTGGSNTGELFFGEGSRLTVL.